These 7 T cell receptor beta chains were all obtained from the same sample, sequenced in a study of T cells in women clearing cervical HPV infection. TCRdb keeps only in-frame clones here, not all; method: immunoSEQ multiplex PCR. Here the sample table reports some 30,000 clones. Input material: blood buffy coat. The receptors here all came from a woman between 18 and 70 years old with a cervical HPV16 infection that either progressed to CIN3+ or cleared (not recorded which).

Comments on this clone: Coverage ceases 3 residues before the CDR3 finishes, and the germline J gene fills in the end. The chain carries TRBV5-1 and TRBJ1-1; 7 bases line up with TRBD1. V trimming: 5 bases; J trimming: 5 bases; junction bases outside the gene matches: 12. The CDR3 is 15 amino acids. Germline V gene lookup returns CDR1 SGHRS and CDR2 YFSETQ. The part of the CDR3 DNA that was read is TGCGCCAGCAGGGCGAATACAGGGGTGAGGACTGAA. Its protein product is CASRANTGVRTE. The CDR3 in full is CASRANTGVRTEAFF.

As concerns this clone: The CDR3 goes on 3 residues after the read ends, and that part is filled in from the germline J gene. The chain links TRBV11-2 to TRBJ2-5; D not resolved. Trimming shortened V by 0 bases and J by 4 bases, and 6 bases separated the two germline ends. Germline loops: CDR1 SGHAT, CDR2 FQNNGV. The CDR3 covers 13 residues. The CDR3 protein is CASSLDNRETQYF. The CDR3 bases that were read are TGTGCCAGCAGCTTAGATAATAGAGAGACC. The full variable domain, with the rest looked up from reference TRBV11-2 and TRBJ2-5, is EAGVAQSPRYKIIEKRQSVAFWCNPISGHATLYWYQQILGQGPKLLIQFQNNGVVDDSQLPKDRFSAERLKGVDSTLKIQPAKLEDSAVYLCASSLDNRETQYFGPGTRLLVL.

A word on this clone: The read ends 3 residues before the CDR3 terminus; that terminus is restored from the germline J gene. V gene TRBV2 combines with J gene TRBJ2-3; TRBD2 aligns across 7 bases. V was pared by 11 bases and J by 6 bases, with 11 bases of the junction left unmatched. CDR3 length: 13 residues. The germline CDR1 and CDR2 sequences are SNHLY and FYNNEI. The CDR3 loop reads CARRLAEVDTQYF. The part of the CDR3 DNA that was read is TGTGCCCGACGACTAGCTGAGGTGGATACG.

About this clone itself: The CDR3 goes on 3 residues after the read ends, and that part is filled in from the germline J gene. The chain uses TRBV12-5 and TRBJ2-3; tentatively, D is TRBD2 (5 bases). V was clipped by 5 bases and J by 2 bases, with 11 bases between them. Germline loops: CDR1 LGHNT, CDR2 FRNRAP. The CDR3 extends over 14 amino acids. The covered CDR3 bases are TGTGCTAGTGGTCGAAGCGGAACCACAGATACG. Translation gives CASGRSGTTDT. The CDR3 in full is CASGRSGTTDTQYF.

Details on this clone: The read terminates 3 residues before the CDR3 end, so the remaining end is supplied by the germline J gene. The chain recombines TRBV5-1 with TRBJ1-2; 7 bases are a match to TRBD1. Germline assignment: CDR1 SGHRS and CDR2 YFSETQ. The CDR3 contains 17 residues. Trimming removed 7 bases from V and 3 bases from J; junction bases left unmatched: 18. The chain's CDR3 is CASRRLGGGGRDYGYTF. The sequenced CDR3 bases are TGCGCCAGCCGGCGCCTTGGGGGAGGGGGCAGAGACTATGGC.

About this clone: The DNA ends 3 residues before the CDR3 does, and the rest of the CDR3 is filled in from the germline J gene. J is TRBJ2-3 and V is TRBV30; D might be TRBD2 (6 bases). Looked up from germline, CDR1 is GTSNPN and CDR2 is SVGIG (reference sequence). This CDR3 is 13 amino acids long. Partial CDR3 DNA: TGTGCCTGGAGTGTACAGGAGGGCCAGACG. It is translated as CAWSVQEGQT. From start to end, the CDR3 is CAWSVQEGQTQYF.

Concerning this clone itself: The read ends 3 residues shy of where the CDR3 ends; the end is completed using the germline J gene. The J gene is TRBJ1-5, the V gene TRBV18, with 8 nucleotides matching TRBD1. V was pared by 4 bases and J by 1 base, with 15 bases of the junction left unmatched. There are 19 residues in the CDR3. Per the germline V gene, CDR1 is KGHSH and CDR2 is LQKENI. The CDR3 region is CASSRDVFRGRRSNQPQHF. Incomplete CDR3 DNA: TGTGCCAGCTCACGCGACGTATTCAGGGGGCGTAGGAGCAATCAGCCC.